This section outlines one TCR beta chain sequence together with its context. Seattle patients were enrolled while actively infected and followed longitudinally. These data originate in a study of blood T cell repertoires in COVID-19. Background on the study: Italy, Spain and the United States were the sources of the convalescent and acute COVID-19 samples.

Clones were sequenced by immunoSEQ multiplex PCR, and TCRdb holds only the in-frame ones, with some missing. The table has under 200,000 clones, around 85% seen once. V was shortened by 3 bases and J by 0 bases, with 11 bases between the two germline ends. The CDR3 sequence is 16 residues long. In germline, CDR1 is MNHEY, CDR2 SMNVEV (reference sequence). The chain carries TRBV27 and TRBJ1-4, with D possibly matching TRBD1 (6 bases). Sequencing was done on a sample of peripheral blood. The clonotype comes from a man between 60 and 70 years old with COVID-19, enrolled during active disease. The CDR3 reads CASSFYRASTNEKLFF. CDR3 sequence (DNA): TGTGCCAGCAGTTTTTACAGGGCATCAACTAATGAAAAACTGTTTTTT.